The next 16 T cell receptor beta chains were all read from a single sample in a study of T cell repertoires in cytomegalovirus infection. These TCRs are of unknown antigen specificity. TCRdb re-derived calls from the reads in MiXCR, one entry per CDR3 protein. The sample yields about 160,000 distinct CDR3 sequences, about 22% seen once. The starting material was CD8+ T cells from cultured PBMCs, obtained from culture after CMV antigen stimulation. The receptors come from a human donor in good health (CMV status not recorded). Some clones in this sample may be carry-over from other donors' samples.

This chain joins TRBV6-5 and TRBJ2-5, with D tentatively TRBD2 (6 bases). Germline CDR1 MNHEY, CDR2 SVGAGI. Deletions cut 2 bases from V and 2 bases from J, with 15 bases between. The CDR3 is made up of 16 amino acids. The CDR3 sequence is CASSYNGGTTQETQYF. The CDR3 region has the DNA TGTGCCAGCAGTTACAACGGAGGGACCACTCAAGAGACCCAGTACTTC.

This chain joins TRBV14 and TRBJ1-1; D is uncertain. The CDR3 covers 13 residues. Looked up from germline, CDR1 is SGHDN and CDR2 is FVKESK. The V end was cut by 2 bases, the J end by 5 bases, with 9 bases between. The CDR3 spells CASSQRIFTEAFF. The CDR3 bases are TGTGCCAGCAGCCAAAGAATCTTTACTGAAGCTTTCTTT.

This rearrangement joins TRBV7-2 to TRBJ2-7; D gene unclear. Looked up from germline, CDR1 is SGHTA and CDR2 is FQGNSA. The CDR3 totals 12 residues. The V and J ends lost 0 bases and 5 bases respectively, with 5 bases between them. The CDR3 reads CASSLAEDEQYF. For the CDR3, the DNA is TGTGCCAGCAGCTTAGCCGAAGACGAGCAGTACTTC.

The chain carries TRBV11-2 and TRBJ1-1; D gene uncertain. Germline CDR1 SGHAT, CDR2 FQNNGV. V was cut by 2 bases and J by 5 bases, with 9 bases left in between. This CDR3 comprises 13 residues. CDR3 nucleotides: TGTGCCAGCAGCTTATATGAAGGGACTGAAGCTTTCTTT. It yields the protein CASSLYEGTEAFF.

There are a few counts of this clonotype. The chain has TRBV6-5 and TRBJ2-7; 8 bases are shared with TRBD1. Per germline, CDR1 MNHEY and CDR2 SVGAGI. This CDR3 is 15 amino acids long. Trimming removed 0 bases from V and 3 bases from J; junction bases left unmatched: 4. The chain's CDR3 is CASSYSSGGNYEQYF. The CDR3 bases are TGTGCCAGCAGTTACTCCTCAGGGGGCAACTACGAGCAGTACTTC.

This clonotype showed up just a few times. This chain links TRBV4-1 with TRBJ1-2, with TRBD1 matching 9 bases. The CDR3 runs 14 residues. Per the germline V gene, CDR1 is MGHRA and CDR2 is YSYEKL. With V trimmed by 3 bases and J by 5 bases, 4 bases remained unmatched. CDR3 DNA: TGCGCCAGCAGCCACCTTGGACAGGGGTATGGCTACACCTTC. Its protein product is CASSHLGQGYGYTF.

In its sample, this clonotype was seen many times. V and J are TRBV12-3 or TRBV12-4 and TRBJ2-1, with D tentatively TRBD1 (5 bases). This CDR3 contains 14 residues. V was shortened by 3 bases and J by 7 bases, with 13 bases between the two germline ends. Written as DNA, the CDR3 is TGTGCCAGCAGTTTGGGGCGGTTCGAGAATGAGCAGTTCTTC. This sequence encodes CASSLGRFENEQFF.

The CDR3 nucleotides are TGTGCCAGCTGTACTCAGACAGGGAATGTACCCTCGGACACTGAAGCTTTCTTT. Amino acids: CASCTQTGNVPSDTEAFF. This chain uses TRBV6-5 with TRBJ1-1; 7 bases line up with TRBD1. From germline, CDR1 is MNHEY and CDR2 SVGAGI. This CDR3 region has 18 residues. Losses at the gene ends were 8 bases for V and 3 bases for J; bases not matched to a gene: 21.

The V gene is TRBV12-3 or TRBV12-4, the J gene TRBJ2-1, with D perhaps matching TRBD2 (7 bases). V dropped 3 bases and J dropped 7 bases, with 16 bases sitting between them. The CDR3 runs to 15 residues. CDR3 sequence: CASSLGASGFNEQFF. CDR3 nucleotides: TGTGCCAGCAGTTTGGGGGCTAGCGGTTTTAATGAGCAGTTCTTC.

CDR3 in amino acids: CASSLNRQGPDGYTF. DNA for the CDR3: TGTGCCAGCAGCTTGAACAGACAGGGACCTGATGGCTACACCTTC. V usage is TRBV11-2 and J usage is TRBJ1-2, with 7 nucleotides matching TRBD1. The ends lost 3 bases at V and 6 bases at J; junction bases unmatched: 10. CDR1 is SGHAT and CDR2 is FQNNGV in the germline V gene. The CDR3 loop spans 15 amino acids.

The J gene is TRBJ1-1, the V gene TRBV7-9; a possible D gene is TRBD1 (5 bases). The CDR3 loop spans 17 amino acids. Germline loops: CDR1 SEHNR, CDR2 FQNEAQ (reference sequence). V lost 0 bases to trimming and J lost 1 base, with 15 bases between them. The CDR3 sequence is CASSLAPSRGANTEAFF. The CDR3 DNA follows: TGTGCCAGCAGCTTAGCCCCATCGAGGGGAGCGAACACTGAAGCTTTCTTT.

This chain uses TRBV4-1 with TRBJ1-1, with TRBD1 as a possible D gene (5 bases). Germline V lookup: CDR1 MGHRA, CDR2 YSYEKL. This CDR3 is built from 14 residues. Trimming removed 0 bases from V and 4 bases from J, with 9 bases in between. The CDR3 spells CASSQDRVVTEAFF. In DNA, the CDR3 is TGCGCCAGCAGCCAAGACAGGGTTGTCACTGAAGCTTTCTTT.

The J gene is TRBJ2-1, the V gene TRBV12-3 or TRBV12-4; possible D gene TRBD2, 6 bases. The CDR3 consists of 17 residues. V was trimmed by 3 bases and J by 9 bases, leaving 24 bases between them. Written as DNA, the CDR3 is TGTGCCAGCAGTTTCCGACGGGACTCACTCCGGGATCGTGAGCAGTTCTTC. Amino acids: CASSFRRDSLRDREQFF.

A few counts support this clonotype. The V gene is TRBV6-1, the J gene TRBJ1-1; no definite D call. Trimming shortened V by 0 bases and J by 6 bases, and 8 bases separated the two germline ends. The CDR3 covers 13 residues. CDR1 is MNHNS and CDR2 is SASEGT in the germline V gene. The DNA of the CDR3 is TGTGCCAGCAGTGAAGCATACGGGGCTGAAGCTTTCTTT. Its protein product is CASSEAYGAEAFF.

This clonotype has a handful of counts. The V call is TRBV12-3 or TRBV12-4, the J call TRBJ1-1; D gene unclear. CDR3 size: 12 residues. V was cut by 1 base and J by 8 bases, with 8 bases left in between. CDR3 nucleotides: TGTGCCAGCAGTTTAGGCTGGTCCGAAGCTTTCTTT. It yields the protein CASSLGWSEAFF.

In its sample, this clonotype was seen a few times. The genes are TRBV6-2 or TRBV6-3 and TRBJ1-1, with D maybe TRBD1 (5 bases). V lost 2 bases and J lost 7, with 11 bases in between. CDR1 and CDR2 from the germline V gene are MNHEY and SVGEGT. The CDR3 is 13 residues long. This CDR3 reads CASSYAGRDEAFF. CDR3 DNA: TGTGCCAGCAGTTACGCAGGGCGGGATGAAGCTTTCTTT.